This TCR beta chain is from a study of molecular identifiers for immune sequencing clone quantification. Study overall: RNA, taken in replicates from roughly 21,000 or 96,000 naive CD8 cells, was split five ways, with four sequenced. The study, taken as a whole, reports: Highly expanded clone sizes could be underestimated by identical TCR molecules that share a barcode.

TCRdb reprocessed the PCR reads with MiXCR, giving one entry per CDR3 protein. The sample consists of about 86,000 distinct CDR3 sequences, roughly 25% of them appearing once. There are a few counts of this clonotype. As yet, its antigen is unknown. The CDR3 end shows no conserved phenylalanine or tryptophan, and so a read error is likely. The germline V gene has CDR1 MNHNS and CDR2 SASEGT. The length of the CDR3 is 18 residues. The V segment lost 7 bases and the J segment 4 bases; nucleotides outside the gene matches: 21. Sorting recovered naive CD8 T cells on a CD8+CD4-CCR7+CD45RA+ profile. The TCR originated in a human donor in good health. Some libraries in this study had Jurkat cell RNA spiked in. Sequenced: naive CD8+ T cells from blood, with Jurkat cell RNA spiked in. Specified subset: FACS-sorted CD8+CD4-CCR7+CD45RA+ naive T cells. V gene TRBV6-1 combines with J gene TRBJ1-1, with 7 bases lining up with TRBD1. Here the CDR3 DNA reads TGTGCCAGCACCAAAACCGGACAGGCCCGGTTAGTGGTCACTGAAGCTTTCGTT. This codes for CASTKTGQARLVVTEAFV.